Below, one T cell receptor (beta chain) is given with its context. Its antigen remains unknown. In triplicate, each CD8+ T cell subset was sorted at under 350,000 cells per replicate. Naive CD8+ T lymphocytes were specified as CD45RO-CCR7+CD27+CD95-. This sample is part of a study of CXCR3-negative and CXCR3-positive naive CD8 T cells. General observations from the study: Similar TRBV-TRBJ gene usage was seen in naive CXCR3-negative and CXCR3-positive cells, but not in memory cells. Higher TRB CDR3 hydrophobicity marked CXCR3-positive naive cells relative to CXCR3-negative naive cells.

The CDR3 covers 15 residues. The germline V gene has CDR1 SGHRS and CDR2 YFSETQ. TRB cDNA libraries were made by UMI-labeled 5' RACE. TCRdb reprocessed the 5' RACE reads and keeps a single row for each CDR3 protein, giving no DNA. This sample's table has tens of thousands of distinct CDR3 sequences. The rearrangement joins TRBV5-1 to TRBJ2-4; lacking DNA, the TRBD1 call made by TCRdb goes unchecked. The receptor was isolated from a human donor in good health. Some clones in this sample may be carry-over from other donors' samples. The sample was naive CXCR3- CD8+ T cells from blood. Subset: CD45RO-CCR7+CD27+CD95- naive CD8+ T cells lacking CXCR3 (TNR3-). The CDR3 spells CASSLSPPAKNIQYF.